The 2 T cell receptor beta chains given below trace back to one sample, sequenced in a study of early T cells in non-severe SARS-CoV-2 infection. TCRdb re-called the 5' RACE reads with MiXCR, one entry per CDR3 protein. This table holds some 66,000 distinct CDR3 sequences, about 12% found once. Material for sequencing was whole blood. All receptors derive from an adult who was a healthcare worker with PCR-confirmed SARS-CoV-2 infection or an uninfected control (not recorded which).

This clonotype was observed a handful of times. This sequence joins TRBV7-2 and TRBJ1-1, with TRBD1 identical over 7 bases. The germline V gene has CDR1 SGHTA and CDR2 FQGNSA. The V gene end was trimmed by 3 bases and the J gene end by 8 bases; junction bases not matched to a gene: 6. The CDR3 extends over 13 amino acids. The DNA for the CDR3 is TGTGCCAGCAGCTTCTCGCCGGGACAGGAAGCTTTCTTT. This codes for CASSFSPGQEAFF.

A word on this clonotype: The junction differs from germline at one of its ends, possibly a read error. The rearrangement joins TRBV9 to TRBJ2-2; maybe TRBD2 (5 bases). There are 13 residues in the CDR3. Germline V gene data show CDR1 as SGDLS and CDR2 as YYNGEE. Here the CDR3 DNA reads TGTGCCAGCAGCGCCTACAGCACCGGGGAGCTGGTTTTT. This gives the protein CASSAYSTGELVF.